Listed here are 19 T cell receptor beta chains from one sample, sequenced in a study of blood T cell repertoires in COVID-19. Only in-frame clones appear in the TCRdb table, and some are missing; sequencing was by immunoSEQ multiplex PCR. The data hold 260,000 or so clones, with approximately 91% observed a single time. The source material was peripheral blood. The origin of the receptors is a man between 18 and 29 years old with active or convalescent COVID-19.

The rearrangement uses TRBV11-2 and TRBJ2-1, with a possible D match to TRBD1 (6 bases). Trimming removed 6 bases at V and 0 bases at J, with 12 bases between. Germline V gene sequence: CDR1 SGHAT, CDR2 FQNNGV. This CDR3 spans 15 amino acids. For the CDR3, the DNA is TGTGCCAGCAGTGGGGGCGAGAGCTCCTACAATGAGCAGTTCTTC. This encodes CASSGGESSYNEQFF.

The chain uses TRBV6-1 and TRBJ2-4; tentatively, D is TRBD2 (5 bases). CDR1 is MNHNS and CDR2 is SASEGT in the germline V gene. The CDR3 contains 13 residues. Deletions cut 1 base from V and 9 bases from J, with 10 bases between. The CDR3 reads CASSEGQAGIQYF. The CDR3 DNA is TGTGCCAGCAGTGAAGGGCAGGCGGGCATTCAGTACTTC.

Worth noting for this clone: A junction boundary mismatches the germline segment, possibly from a read error. The rearrangement uses TRBV27 and TRBJ1-5; D uncertain. CDR3 length: 13 amino acids. Germline V gene data show CDR1 as MNHEY and CDR2 as SMNVEV (reference sequence). The CDR3 DNA sequence: TGTGCCAGCAGATTATTTCCAAATCAGCCCCAGCATTTT. It yields the protein CASRLFPNQPQHF.

The chain joins TRBV29-1 to TRBJ2-5, with a tentative D call TRBD1 (6 bases). The germline V and J ends were trimmed by 7 bases and 7 bases, with 22 bases remaining between them. The CDR3 contains 14 residues. Germline CDR1 reads SQVTM; CDR2 reads ANQGSEA. The CDR3 here is CSAPSGRGPGTQYF. CDR3 nucleotides: TGCAGCGCCCCGTCGGGCAGGGGTCCGGGGACCCAGTACTTC. Full variable domain (missing parts from reference TRBV29-1 and TRBJ2-5): SAVISQKPSRDICQRGTSLTIQCQVDSQVTMMFWYRQQPGQSLTLIATANQGSEATYESGFVIDKFPISRPNLTFSTLTVSNMSPEDSSIYLCSAPSGRGPGTQYFGPGTRLLVL.

The chain combines TRBV5-1 with TRBJ2-6, with 10 bases identical to TRBD1. CDR1 is SGHRS, CDR2 YFSETQ, per germline. The CDR3 is 18 residues long. V shed 4 bases and J 1 base; nucleotides not matched to a gene: 8. The CDR3 sequence is CASSLRQGAKSGANVLTF. The CDR3 bases are TGCGCCAGCAGCCTGCGACAGGGGGCTAAATCTGGGGCCAACGTCCTGACTTTC.

The CDR3 DNA is TGTGCCAGCAGCGTAGGTGGGGGCCATGGCTACACCTTC. Its translation is CASSVGGGHGYTF. V usage is TRBV9 and J usage is TRBJ1-2; a weak D match, TRBD1 (6 bases). Germline V gene lookup returns CDR1 SGDLS and CDR2 YYNGEE. V was clipped by 0 bases and J by 6 bases, with 9 bases between them. This CDR3 region has 13 residues.

This chain links TRBV6-2 or TRBV6-3 with TRBJ2-2, with D perhaps matching TRBD2 (6 bases). This CDR3 region has 14 residues. The ends were cut back, 0 bases at V and 6 bases at J, with 8 bases in the middle. Germline V gene sequence: CDR1 MNHEY, CDR2 SVGEGT. The CDR3 sequence is CASSYSEGAGELFF. CDR3 in DNA: TGTGCCAGCAGTTACTCGGAGGGCGCCGGGGAGCTGTTTTTT.

This clone was observed once. The rearrangement joins TRBV11-2 to TRBJ2-7, with D unresolved. The CDR3 has 14 residues. The V gene lost 4 bases and the J gene lost 5 bases, with 15 bases spanning the gap. Per the germline V gene, CDR1 is SGHAT and CDR2 is FQNNGV. The CDR3 loop is CASSSSTIANEQYF. Written as DNA, the CDR3 is TGTGCCAGCAGCTCGAGTACGATTGCCAACGAGCAGTACTTC.

The chain couples TRBV27 to TRBJ2-1, with D maybe TRBD2 (6 bases). Trimming stripped 8 bases from V and 7 bases from J, with 18 bases between. Germline-derived CDR1 and CDR2 are MNHEY and SMNVEV (reference sequence). The CDR3 extends over 14 amino acids. The DNA for the CDR3 is TGTGCCAGCTCCGGCGGGGCATCTTGGAATGAGCAGTTCTTC. It translates to CASSGGASWNEQFF.

The chain joins TRBV11-2 to TRBJ2-7, with D possibly being TRBD2 (5 bases). CDR3 length: 11 amino acids. Trimming took 4 bases from V and 9 from J, leaving 10 bases between them. Germline CDR1 is SGHAT and CDR2 is FQNNGV. The CDR3 sequence: CASSSRRGQYF. The CDR3 bases are TGTGCCAGCAGCTCCCGCCGGGGGCAGTACTTC.

The chain has TRBV7-2 and TRBJ2-5; D is unclear. V was shortened by 1 base and J by 1 base, with 13 bases between the two germline ends. CDR3 length: 16 residues. Germline V gene lookup returns CDR1 SGHTA and CDR2 FQGNSA. CDR3 in DNA: TGTGCCAGCAGCTTAGGAGTTAGGAGATTCCAAGAGACCCAGTACTTC. As protein: CASSLGVRRFQETQYF. The full variable domain, in which reference TRBV7-2 and TRBJ2-5 provide the parts outside the CDR3, is GAGVSQSPSNKVTEKGKDVELRCDPISGHTALYWYRQSLGQGLEFLIYFQGNSAPDKSGLPSDRFSAERTGGSVSTLTIQRTQQEDSAVYLCASSLGVRRFQETQYFGPGTRLLVL.

The V gene is TRBV7-2, the J gene TRBJ1-6; D is uncertain. CDR1 is SGHTA and CDR2 is FQGNSA in the germline V gene. V lost 4 bases and J 6 bases, leaving 4 bases between the germline ends. The CDR3 contains 12 residues. This chain's CDR3 is CASSSFNSPLHF. In DNA form, the CDR3 reads TGTGCCAGCAGCTCGTTTAATTCACCCCTCCACTTT.

This sequence joins TRBV6-5 and TRBJ1-6; D is possibly TRBD1 (6 bases). Germline loops: CDR1 MNHEY, CDR2 SVGAGI. V was pared by 4 bases and J by 8 bases, with 18 bases between. The CDR3 loop spans 16 amino acids. Written as DNA, the CDR3 is TGTGCCAGCAGTTCCTTATTACTACAGGGTTATTCACCCCTCCACTTT. Translating gives CASSSLLLQGYSPLHF.

This rearrangement joins TRBV10-2 to TRBJ1-6, with D perhaps TRBD1 (5 bases). V dropped 2 bases and J dropped 1 base, with 12 bases sitting between them. Germline V gives CDR1 WSHSY, CDR2 SAAADI. CDR3 length: 17 amino acids. In DNA form, the CDR3 reads TGCGCCAGCAGTGAGGGCCCCAGGGTGTCCTATAATTCACCCCTCCACTTT. It translates to CASSEGPRVSYNSPLHF.

The table lists this clone with a count of one. The chain combines TRBV6-7 with TRBJ1-5; 7 bases align to TRBD1. TRBV6-7 is given ORF status, its function remaining uncertain. V was clipped by 3 bases and J by 0 bases; unmatched bases: 8. CDR3 size: 17 residues. Here the CDR3 DNA reads TGTGCCAGCAGTTATGAGGGGGCGGCCTATAGCAATCAGCCCCAGCATTTT. Its protein is CASSYEGAAYSNQPQHF.

This clone was picked up one time. This rearrangement joins TRBV3-1 (or the pseudogene TRBV3-2) to TRBJ1-6, with no clear D. V gave up 2 bases and J gave up 14 bases, with 16 bases separating them. This CDR3 spans 14 amino acids. The germline gives CDR1 LGHDT, CDR2 YNNKEL (reference sequence). The CDR3: CASSQSGSGRALHF. The CDR3 nucleotides are TGTGCCAGCAGCCAAAGCGGGAGCGGTCGGGCCCTCCACTTT.

The chain employs TRBV7-2 and TRBJ1-4, with D perhaps matching TRBD1 (6 bases). V lost 3 bases, J lost 8 bases, and 10 bases lay in between. The CDR3 has 13 amino acids. Per germline, CDR1 SGHTA and CDR2 FQGNSA. The CDR3: CASSLGQGEKLFF. For the CDR3, the DNA is TGTGCCAGCAGCTTGGGTCAGGGGGAAAAACTGTTTTTT.

This clone appeared a single time. In nucleotides, the CDR3 is TGTGCCAGCAGCTTGTCCGGGACAGTTTCGACCTACGAGCAGTACTTC. Residues: CASSLSGTVSTYEQYF. This chain joins TRBV7-6 and TRBJ2-7; 7 bases agree with TRBD1. CDR3 length: 16 amino acids. Germline CDR1 reads SGHVS; CDR2 reads FNYEAQ. Trimming at V came to 3 bases and at J to 2 bases, leaving 10 bases not matched to a gene.

This clone was observed a single time. The genes are TRBV9 and TRBJ2-3, with TRBD2 identical over 7 bases. V was pared by 4 bases and J by 6 bases, with 11 bases of the junction left unmatched. The CDR3 runs to 15 residues. Germline CDR1 is SGDLS and CDR2 is YYNGEE. CDR3 sequence (DNA): TGTGCCAGCAGCACTGATGGGGAGGGCGTGGATACGCAGTATTTT. Translating it yields CASSTDGEGVDTQYF.